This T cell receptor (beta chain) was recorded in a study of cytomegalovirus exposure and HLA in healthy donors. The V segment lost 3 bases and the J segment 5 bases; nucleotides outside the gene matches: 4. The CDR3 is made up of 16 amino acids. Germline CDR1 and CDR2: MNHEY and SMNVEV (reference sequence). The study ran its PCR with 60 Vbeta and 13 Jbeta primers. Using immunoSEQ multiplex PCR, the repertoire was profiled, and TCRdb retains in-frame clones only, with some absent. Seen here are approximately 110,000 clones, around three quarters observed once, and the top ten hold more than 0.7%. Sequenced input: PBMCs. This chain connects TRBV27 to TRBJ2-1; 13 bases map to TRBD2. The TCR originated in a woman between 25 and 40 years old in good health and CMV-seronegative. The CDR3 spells CASSFPGTSGNNEQFF. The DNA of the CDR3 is TGTGCCAGCAGTTTTCCCGGGACTAGCGGGAACAATGAGCAGTTCTTC.